This T cell receptor beta chain originates from a study of shared clonotypes between healthy human individuals. On the study more broadly: Ranging from 18 to 49 in age, donors were two women and a few men. Overall study results and limits: Represented diversity (both genetic and exposure-history) was limited by the small number of donors.

The ends lost 4 bases at V and 6 bases at J; junction bases unmatched: 6. Per germline, CDR1 SGDLS and CDR2 YYNGEE. The CDR3 covers 15 residues. Division of CD4+ cells produced a CD45RA+ naive subset and a CD45RA-negative memory subset. A remark on this clone: Antigen unknown.

TCRdb's copy holds only in-frame clones and misses some; the assay was immunoSEQ multiplex PCR. The sample has about 1.1 million clones, 60% to 85% seen once. The chain combines TRBV9 with TRBJ2-1; the match to TRBD2 covers 11 bases. The origin of this receptor is a man between 18 and 35 years old in good health. Some clones in this sample may be carry-over from other donors' samples. Source material: memory CD4+ T cells from PBMCs. Described subset: CD45RA-negative fraction. The CDR3 bases are TGTGCCAGCAGCAATCTAGCGGGAGGACCCAATGAGCAGTTCTTC. It translates to CASSNLAGGPNEQFF.